These 25 T cell receptor beta chains originate from one sample sequenced in a study of shared clonotypes between healthy human individuals. Generated by immunoSEQ multiplex PCR, the TCRdb table keeps only in-frame clones and is missing some. This table holds hundreds of thousands of clones, around two thirds found once. Sequencing was carried out using memory CD4+ T cells sorted from blood. Subset meaning: CD45RA-negative fraction. Receptors originate from a woman in her thirties in good health.

This clone came up a few times. V is TRBV28 and J is TRBJ2-7; D possibly corresponds to TRBD2 (7 bases). The V gene's germline CDR1 is MDHEN and CDR2 SYDVKM. The V end was cut by 5 bases, the J end by 0 bases, with 14 bases between. The CDR3 has 15 residues. Written as DNA, the CDR3 is TGTGCCAGCAGTGGACCAGCGGGACACTCCTACGAGCAGTACTTC. This translates into CASSGPAGHSYEQYF. The full variable domain, with the rest looked up from reference TRBV28 and TRBJ2-7, is DVKVTQSSRYLVKRTGEKVFLECVQDMDHENMFWYRQDPGLGLRLIYFSYDVKMKEKGDIPEGYSVSREKKERFSLILESASTNQTSMYLCASSGPAGHSYEQYFGPGTRLTVT.

The chain carries TRBV15 and TRBJ2-7, with D possibly TRBD1 on 6 matching bases. The germline V gene encodes CDR1 LNHNV and CDR2 YYDKDF (reference sequence). Trimming shortened V by 3 bases and J by 7 bases, and 16 bases separated the two germline ends. The CDR3 is 14 residues long. The CDR3 region is CATSRGHGFVEQYF. CDR3 DNA sequence: TGTGCCACCAGCAGGGGACACGGCTTTGTTGAGCAGTACTTC.

The rearrangement joins TRBV2 to TRBJ2-1; D unclear. The ends were cut back, 2 bases at V and 9 bases at J, with 11 bases in the middle. The length of the CDR3 is 13 residues. Looked up from germline, CDR1 is SNHLY and CDR2 is FYNNEI. CDR3 sequence (DNA): TGTGCCAGCAGTGAAACGGGCTATCGTGAGCAGTTCTTC. Translating gives CASSETGYREQFF.

In its sample, this clone was seen a few times. CDR3 residues: CASSPSGPGQEYF. Written as DNA, the CDR3 is TGTGCCAGCAGCCCCAGCGGACCGGGACAGGAGTACTTC. This chain connects TRBV11-2 to TRBJ2-5; 8 nucleotides line up with TRBD1. The CDR3 spans 13 residues. Looked up from germline, CDR1 is SGHAT and CDR2 is FQNNGV. V shed 5 bases, J shed 12 bases, and the junction held 11 bases outside the gene matches.

The sample holds a few counts of this clone. The rearrangement uses TRBV5-1 and TRBJ2-1; no clear D. The CDR3 contains 13 residues. From germline, CDR1 is SGHRS and CDR2 YFSETQ. Deletions cut 9 bases from V and 8 bases from J, with 18 bases between. This CDR3 is CATRDQFRDEQFF. CDR3 nucleotide sequence: TGCGCCACCCGTGATCAGTTCCGGGATGAGCAGTTCTTC.

Note on this clone: One junction end does not reproduce the germline sequence, and a read error may be involved. The chain uses TRBV2 and TRBJ2-7, with a weak D call TRBD2 (5 bases). Germline loops: CDR1 SNHLY, CDR2 FYNNEI. This CDR3 has 15 amino acids. This chain's CDR3 is CASSVSVVGSNEQYF. CDR3 bases: TGTGCCAGCAGTGTTAGCGTCGTCGGCTCCAACGAGCAGTACTTC.

The CDR3 is CASSPRVDKGSEQYF. The CDR3 nucleotides read TGTGCCAGCTCACCACGGGTAGATAAGGGTTCCGAGCAGTACTTC. The chain links TRBV18 to TRBJ2-7; D is unresolved. This CDR3 is built from 15 residues. Trimming removed 1 base at V and 6 bases at J, with 16 bases between. The germline gives CDR1 KGHSH, CDR2 LQKENI.

V and J are TRBV6-4 and TRBJ2-3; 9 bases map to TRBD2. The germline V gene has CDR1 MRHNA and CDR2 SNTAGT. V lost 7 bases and J lost 4; bases outside the gene matches: 12. The CDR3 is 16 residues long. CDR3 DNA sequence: TGTGCCAGCATAGAGGAAGCGGGAGGAGGTGCAGATACGCAGTATTTT. It yields the protein CASIEEAGGGADTQYF.

V and J are TRBV4-1 and TRBJ2-5, with D possibly called TRBD1 or TRBD2 (5 bases each). Between the trimmed V and J ends, which lost 6 bases and 4 bases, there was a span of 15 bases. Germline assignment: CDR1 MGHRA and CDR2 YSYEKL. CDR3 length equals 14 residues. CDR3 coding DNA: TGCGCCAGCAGTCGGGGCGGAGCTCTAGAGACCCAGTACTTC. It translates to CASSRGGALETQYF.

The V call is TRBV25-1, the J call TRBJ2-1; 12 bases match TRBD2. The CDR3 runs 16 residues. Germline loops: CDR1 MGHDK, CDR2 SYGVNS. V trimming: 5 bases; J trimming: 10 bases; junction bases outside the gene matches: 12. CDR3 nucleotides: TGTGCCAGCAGTCCCCCCCTAGCGGGAGGGTTCTACGAGCAGTTCTTC. Its protein product is CASSPPLAGGFYEQFF.

This clone was seen a handful of times. This chain links TRBV5-1 with TRBJ2-2; D assignment may be TRBD1 or TRBD2 (6 bases each). Deletions cut 3 bases from V and 1 base from J, with 10 bases between. This CDR3 region has 15 residues. CDR1 is SGHRS and CDR2 is YFSETQ in the germline V gene. The CDR3 is CASSSGAQNTGELFF. CDR3 coding DNA: TGCGCCAGCAGCTCGGGGGCACAGAACACCGGGGAGCTGTTTTTT.

The chain recombines TRBV28 with TRBJ2-7; the D is unclear. Trimming removed 7 bases from V and 3 bases from J, with 10 bases in between. This CDR3 has 12 amino acids. The germline V gene encodes CDR1 MDHEN and CDR2 SYDVKM. The CDR3 region is CASNRPHYEQYF. DNA of the CDR3: TGTGCCAGCAACCGGCCGCACTACGAGCAGTACTTC.

A few counts support this clone. The chain combines TRBV15 with TRBJ2-5, with 14 bases lining up with TRBD2. Germline-derived CDR1 and CDR2 are LNHNV and YYDKDF (reference sequence). The CDR3 covers 17 residues. The V and J ends lost 1 base and 4 bases, in that order; junction bases with no gene match: 5. The CDR3 sequence is CATSRGKGTSGRETQYF. The CDR3 region has the DNA TGTGCCACCAGCAGAGGGAAGGGGACTAGCGGGAGAGAGACCCAGTACTTC.

This clone was observed many times. The chain carries TRBV6-5 and TRBJ2-7; D might be TRBD2 (7 bases). Germline CDR1 is MNHEY and CDR2 is SVGAGI. With 2 bases removed from V and 4 bases from J, the gap between germline ends came to 15 bases. This CDR3 is built from 15 residues. CDR3 coding DNA: TGTGCCAGCAGTTACGGGGGGGCAGGGATTTACGAGCAGTACTTC. It specifies CASSYGGAGIYEQYF.

The V gene is TRBV7-2, the J gene TRBJ2-7; 15 bases line up with TRBD2. This CDR3 has 18 residues. Germline V gene sequence: CDR1 SGHTA, CDR2 FQGNSA. The ends lost 8 bases at V and 7 bases at J; junction bases unmatched: 18. DNA of the CDR3: TGTGCCAGCCTTAGTCCCGGGACTAGCGGGAGGAGGGCGGAAGAGCAGTACTTC. Translation gives CASLSPGTSGRRAEEQYF.

This clone was observed a few times. J is TRBJ2-1 and V is TRBV11-3; either TRBD1 or TRBD2 may fit D (5 bases each). This CDR3 region has 14 residues. CDR1 and CDR2 from the germline V gene are SGHNT and YENEEA. With 3 bases removed from V and 9 bases from J, the gap between germline ends came to 15 bases. The CDR3 here is CASSFQTGQSEQFF. CDR3 coding DNA: TGTGCCAGCAGCTTTCAGACGGGGCAAAGTGAGCAGTTCTTC.

In the case of this clone: The sample has other DNA sequences that encode this CDR3 too. The chain links TRBV6-5 to TRBJ2-7, with 11 bases aligning to TRBD1. Germline V gene lookup returns CDR1 MNHEY and CDR2 SVGAGI. With V trimmed by 2 bases and J by 0 bases, 0 bases remained unmatched. The CDR3 loop spans 15 amino acids. The CDR3: CASSYGTGGSYEQYF. DNA for the CDR3: TGTGCCAGCAGTTACGGGACAGGGGGCTCCTACGAGCAGTACTTC.

This chain joins TRBV28 and TRBJ1-2, with 11 nucleotides matching TRBD1. The V and J ends lost 8 bases and 7 bases, in that order; junction bases with no gene match: 9. This CDR3 comprises 14 residues. Per the germline V gene, CDR1 is MDHEN and CDR2 is SYDVKM. The CDR3 spells CASLPGQGVSGYTF. CDR3 bases: TGTGCCAGCCTGCCGGGACAGGGGGTCAGTGGCTACACCTTC.

The chain has TRBV2 and TRBJ1-5; 10 bases line up with TRBD1. V dropped 6 bases and J dropped 4; count of bases not matched to a gene: 6. CDR1 and CDR2 from the germline V gene are SNHLY and FYNNEI. The CDR3 is 15 residues long. CDR3: CASRRQGAANQPQHF. The CDR3 DNA follows: TGTGCCAGCAGAAGACAGGGGGCGGCTAATCAGCCCCAGCATTTT. The full variable domain, in which reference TRBV2 and TRBJ1-5 provide the parts outside the CDR3, is EPEVTQTPSHQVTQMGQEVILRCVPISNHLYFYWYRQILGQKVEFLVSFYNNEISEKSEIFDDQFSVERPDGSNFTLKIRSTKLEDSAMYFCASRRQGAANQPQHFGDGTRLSIL.

This clone came up many times. The rearrangement uses TRBV29-1 and TRBJ2-7; D is possibly TRBD1 (5 bases). The germline V gene encodes CDR1 SQVTM and CDR2 ANQGSEA. Trimming removed 6 bases from V and 5 bases from J, with 14 bases in between. The CDR3 sequence is 12 residues long. As DNA, the CDR3 is TGCAGCGTCGATCAGGGTACCCACGAGCAGTACTTC. Its translation: CSVDQGTHEQYF.

Ten or more counts support this clone. This sequence joins TRBV6-1 and TRBJ2-2; D uncertain. CDR3 length equals 13 residues. V was cut by 6 bases and J by 3 bases, with 8 bases left in between. Germline loops: CDR1 MNHNS, CDR2 SASEGT. The CDR3 here is CASRGFDTGELFF. CDR3 DNA sequence: TGTGCCAGCAGGGGGTTCGACACCGGGGAGCTGTTTTTT.

CDR3 sequence: CAWIGQTPNYEQYF. CDR3 nucleotide sequence: TGTGCCTGGATTGGACAGACTCCGAACTACGAGCAGTACTTC. The rearrangement links TRBV30 to TRBJ2-5; the D gene is possibly TRBD1 (6 bases). TRBJ2-7 explains the end of the DNA better; the J call may be wrong. Germline V gives CDR1 GTSNPN, CDR2 SVGIG (reference sequence). This CDR3 has 14 amino acids.

The rearrangement uses TRBV9 and TRBJ2-2; a possible D gene is TRBD2 (6 bases). The V end lost 1 base, the J end lost 4 bases, and 17 bases lay between the germline ends. Germline CDR1 is SGDLS and CDR2 is YYNGEE. This CDR3 contains 17 residues. CDR3: CASSVSFGGEGTGELFF. In nucleotides, the CDR3 is TGTGCCAGCAGCGTATCTTTCGGGGGAGAGGGCACCGGGGAGCTGTTTTTT.

The DNA for the CDR3 is TGCGCCAGCAGTGAGCTCTATGGCTACACCTTC. Protein sequence: CASSELYGYTF. This rearrangement joins TRBV10-1 to TRBJ1-2; D is uncertain. The CDR3 has 11 residues. The ends were cut back, 2 bases at V and 4 bases at J, with 2 bases in the middle. Germline lookup yields CDR1 WNHNN and CDR2 SYGVQD (reference sequence).

This chain links TRBV10-1 with TRBJ2-3, with D perhaps TRBD2 (6 bases). V was trimmed by 8 bases and J by 1 base, leaving 16 bases between them. There are 15 residues in the CDR3. Germline values: CDR1 WNHNN, CDR2 SYGVQD (reference sequence). CDR3 region: CASDFRDSRTDTQYF. CDR3 in DNA: TGCGCCAGCGATTTCCGGGACTCCCGCACAGATACGCAGTATTTT.